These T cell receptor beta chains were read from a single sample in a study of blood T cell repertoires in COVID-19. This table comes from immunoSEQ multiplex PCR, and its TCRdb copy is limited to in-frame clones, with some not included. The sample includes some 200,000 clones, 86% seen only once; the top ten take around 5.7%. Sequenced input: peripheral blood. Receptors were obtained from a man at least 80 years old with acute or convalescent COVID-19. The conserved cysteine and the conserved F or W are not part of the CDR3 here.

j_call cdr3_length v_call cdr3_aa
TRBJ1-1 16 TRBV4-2 ASSQGRTGLYGDTEAF
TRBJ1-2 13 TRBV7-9 ASSLPDRDTYGYT
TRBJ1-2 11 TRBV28 ASSQQGPYGYT
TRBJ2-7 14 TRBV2 ASSEALQGPQGEQY
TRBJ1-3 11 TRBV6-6 ASCGTNGNTIY
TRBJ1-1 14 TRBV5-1 ASSSRQGWGKAEAF
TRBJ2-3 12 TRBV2 ASTPDRISDTQY
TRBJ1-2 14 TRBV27 ASSSTTIGQGNGYT
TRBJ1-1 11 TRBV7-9 ASSLLGNTEAF
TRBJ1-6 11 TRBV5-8 ASSVGTRTPLH
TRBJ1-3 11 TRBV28 ASSLLQGNTIY
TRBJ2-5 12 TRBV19 ASKESGKKETQY
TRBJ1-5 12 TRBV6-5 ASSPTPSGQPQH
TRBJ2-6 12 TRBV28 ASWTGSGANVLT
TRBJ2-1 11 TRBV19 ASSITRDNEQF